This T cell receptor beta chain originates from a study of OX40 agonist ivuxolimab in advanced cancers. Regarding the research as a whole: Ivuxolimab was a fully human IgG2 agonistic monoclonal antibody targeting the costimulatory receptor OX40 (CD134). Of the 50 to 55 patients in dose escalation, about 20 had hepatocellular carcinoma, around 15 had melanoma, 9 had renal cell carcinoma and 9 had head and neck cancer. In the dose-escalation cohort, 82.7% of patients were male, and the mean age was approximately 60 years, with a range of about 23 to 90. Partial responses occurred in three dose-escalation patients: two with cutaneous melanoma and one with hepatocellular carcinoma. The point of sequencing TCRbeta in the periphery was to test whether ivuxolimab changed TCR sequence diversity and drove clonal T-cell expansion. The paper reports the monotherapy dose-escalation portion (N of about 50 patients) of the phase I ivuxolimab trial. Patients were allowed to have had prior anti-PD-1, anti-PD-L1 or anti-CTLA-4 therapy, and approximately 37% of the dose-escalation patients had been treated with checkpoint inhibitors. Intravenous ivuxolimab was administered to patients every 2 weeks at six dose levels: 0.01, 0.1, 0.3, 1.5, 3 and 10 mg/kg.

General conclusions and limits of the study: In partial responders in the 0.1-3.0 mg/kg groups, normalized peripheral clonal expansion was found to be among the lowest, especially among CD8+ T cells. Low levels of normalized T-cell clonal expansion were also seen in some nonresponding patients. At doses of 0.1 to 3.0 mg/kg, clonal expansion of both CD4+ and CD8+ blood T cells was observed from baseline to week 6. On average, CD8+ T cells showed more expanded clones than CD4+ T cells after ivuxolimab. The antigen specificity of the peripheral T cells that underwent clonal expansion was not determined.

Genomic DNA was isolated from the sorted cells so that the TCRbeta CDR3 region could be sequenced. TCRbeta CDR3 regions were sequenced using the immunoSEQ Assay. TCRdb provides this immuneACCESS table in a form limited to in-frame rearrangements. Some clones are lacking; in checked studies, under half of them reflect an unresolved V gene, and why the rest are absent is not known. Recorded for this sample are tens of thousands of clones; roughly 80% of them occurred a single time. The ten top clones hold roughly 5.1% of the sample. The trial excluded patients who had a history of autoimmune disease or were on systemic immunosuppression. In every dose cohort, peripheral blood was drawn for TCR sequencing at baseline, cycle 4 day 1, and cycle 7 day 1. The samples were taken from a phase I, first-in-human, multicenter, open-label dose-escalation trial of ivuxolimab. Adults with locally advanced or metastatic melanoma, renal cell, hepatocellular, or head and neck squamous cell carcinoma were enrolled in the trial. Before TCR sequencing, CD4+ T cells and CD8+ T cells from peripheral blood were sorted into separate populations.

On this clone itself: What antigen it recognizes has not been identified. Per-nucleotide qualities are absent, and no much larger clonotype sits a single base away.

The germline ends are 13 bases apart after V is trimmed by 3 bases and J by 8 bases. Via the germline V gene, CDR1 is SNHLY and CDR2 FYNNEI. The CDR3 spans 13 residues, from the cysteine through the phenylalanine. The kept DNA is CDR3 alone, 39 bases in frame from the first base. This sequence originates from an adult with an advanced solid tumor such as melanoma, head and neck, liver or kidney cancer. Recombination connected TRBV2 to TRBJ1-1; no confident D gene assignment can be made. The sample in question was CD4+ or CD8+ T cells sorted from blood, obtained in a trial of the OX40 agonist ivuxolimab. In nucleotides, the sequence is TGTGCCAGCAGTGATATTCCCCGGGCGGAAGCTTTCTTT. Translated, it gives CASSDIPRAEAFF.